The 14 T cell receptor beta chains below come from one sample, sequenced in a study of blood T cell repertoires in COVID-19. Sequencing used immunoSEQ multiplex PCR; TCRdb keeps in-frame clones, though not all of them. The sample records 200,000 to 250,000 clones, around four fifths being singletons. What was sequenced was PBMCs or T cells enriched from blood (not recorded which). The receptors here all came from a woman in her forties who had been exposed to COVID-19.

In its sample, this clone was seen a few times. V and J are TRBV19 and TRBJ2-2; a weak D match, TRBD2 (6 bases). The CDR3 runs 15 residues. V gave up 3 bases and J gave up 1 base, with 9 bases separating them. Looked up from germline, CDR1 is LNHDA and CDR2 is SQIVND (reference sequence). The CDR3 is CASSMSAGNTGELFF. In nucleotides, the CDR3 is TGTGCCAGTAGTATGTCAGCGGGGAACACCGGGGAGCTGTTTTTT. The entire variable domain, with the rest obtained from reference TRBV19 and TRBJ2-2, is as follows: DGGITQSPKYLFRKEGQNVTLSCEQNLNHDAMYWYRQDPGQGLRLIYYSQIVNDFQKGDIAEGYSVSREKKESFPLTVTSAQKNPTAFYLCASSMSAGNTGELFFGEGSRLTVL.

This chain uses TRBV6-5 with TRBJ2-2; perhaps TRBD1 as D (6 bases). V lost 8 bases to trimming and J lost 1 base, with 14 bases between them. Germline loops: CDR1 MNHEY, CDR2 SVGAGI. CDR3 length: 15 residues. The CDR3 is CASQGRTENTGELFF. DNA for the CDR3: TGTGCCAGCCAGGGTCGGACAGAGAACACCGGGGAGCTGTTTTTT.

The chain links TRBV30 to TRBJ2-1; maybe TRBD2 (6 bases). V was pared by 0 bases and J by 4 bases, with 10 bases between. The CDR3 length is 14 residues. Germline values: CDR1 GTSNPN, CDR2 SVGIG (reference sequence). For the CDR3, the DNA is TGTGCCTGGAGTGTCGGCGGGGAGTACAATGAGCAGTTCTTC. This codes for CAWSVGGEYNEQFF.

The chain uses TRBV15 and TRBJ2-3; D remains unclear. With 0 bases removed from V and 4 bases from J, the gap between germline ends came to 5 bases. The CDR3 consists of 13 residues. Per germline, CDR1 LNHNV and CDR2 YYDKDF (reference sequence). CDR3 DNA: TGTGCCACCAGCAGAGATCGGGCAGATACGCAGTATTTT. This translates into CATSRDRADTQYF.

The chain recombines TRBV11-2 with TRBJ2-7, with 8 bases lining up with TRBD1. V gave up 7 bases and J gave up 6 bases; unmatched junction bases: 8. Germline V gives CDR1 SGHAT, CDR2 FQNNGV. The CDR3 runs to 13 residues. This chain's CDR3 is CASTRTGPGEQYF. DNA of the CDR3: TGTGCCAGCACGCGGACAGGGCCGGGCGAGCAGTACTTC.

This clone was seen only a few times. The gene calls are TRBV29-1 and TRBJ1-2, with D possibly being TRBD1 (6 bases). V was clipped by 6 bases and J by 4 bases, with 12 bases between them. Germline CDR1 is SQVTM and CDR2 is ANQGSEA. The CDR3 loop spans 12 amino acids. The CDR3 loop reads CSVAGQLYGYTF. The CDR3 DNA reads TGCAGCGTCGCTGGACAGCTCTATGGCTACACCTTC.

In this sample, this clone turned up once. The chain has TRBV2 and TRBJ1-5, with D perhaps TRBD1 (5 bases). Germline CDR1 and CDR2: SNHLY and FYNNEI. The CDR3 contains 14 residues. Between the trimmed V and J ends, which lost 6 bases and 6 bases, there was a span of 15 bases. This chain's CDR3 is CASSAQGSFQPQHF. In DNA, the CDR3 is TGTGCCAGCAGCGCCCAGGGTTCATTTCAGCCCCAGCATTTT.

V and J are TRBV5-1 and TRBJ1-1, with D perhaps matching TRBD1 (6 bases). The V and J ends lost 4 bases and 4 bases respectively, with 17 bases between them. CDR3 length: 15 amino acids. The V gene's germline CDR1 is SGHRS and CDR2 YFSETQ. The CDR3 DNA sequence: TGCGCCAGCAGCCCGAGGCGAGGGGGGGCCACTGAAGCTTTCTTT. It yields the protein CASSPRRGGATEAFF.

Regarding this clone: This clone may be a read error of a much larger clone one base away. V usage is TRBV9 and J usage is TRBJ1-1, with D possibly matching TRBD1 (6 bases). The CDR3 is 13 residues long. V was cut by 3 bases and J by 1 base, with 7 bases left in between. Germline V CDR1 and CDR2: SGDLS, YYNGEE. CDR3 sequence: CASSETGNTEAFF. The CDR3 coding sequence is TGTGCCAGCAGCGAGACAGGGAACACTGAAGCTTTCTTT.

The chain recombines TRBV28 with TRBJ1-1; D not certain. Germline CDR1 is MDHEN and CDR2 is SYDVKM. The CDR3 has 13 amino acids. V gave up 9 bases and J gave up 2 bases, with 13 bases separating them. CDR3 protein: CASSLWSNTEAFF. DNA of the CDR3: TGTGCCAGTTCGCTGTGGAGTAACACTGAAGCTTTCTTT.

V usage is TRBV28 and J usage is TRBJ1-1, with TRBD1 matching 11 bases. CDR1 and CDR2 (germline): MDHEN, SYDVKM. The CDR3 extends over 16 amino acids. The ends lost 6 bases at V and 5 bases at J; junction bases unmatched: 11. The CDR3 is CASRFLGDRGRTEAFF. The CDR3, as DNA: TGTGCCAGCAGATTCTTGGGGGACAGGGGGAGGACTGAAGCTTTCTTT. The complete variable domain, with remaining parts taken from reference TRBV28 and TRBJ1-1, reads DVKVTQSSRYLVKRTGEKVFLECVQDMDHENMFWYRQDPGLGLRLIYFSYDVKMKEKGDIPEGYSVSREKKERFSLILESASTNQTSMYLCASRFLGDRGRTEAFFGQGTRLTVV.

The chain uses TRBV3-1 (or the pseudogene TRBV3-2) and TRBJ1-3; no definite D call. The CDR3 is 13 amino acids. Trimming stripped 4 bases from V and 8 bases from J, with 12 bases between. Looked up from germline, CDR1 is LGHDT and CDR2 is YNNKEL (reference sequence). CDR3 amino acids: CASSPSWGDTIYF. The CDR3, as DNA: TGTGCCAGCAGCCCTAGTTGGGGAGACACCATATATTTT.

The CDR3 DNA reads as TGTGCCAGTAGTATGTCACAGGGCTTCCACGAGCAGTACTTC. Amino acids: CASSMSQGFHEQYF. The J gene is TRBJ2-7, the V gene TRBV19, with a tentative D call TRBD1 (6 bases). In germline, CDR1 is LNHDA, CDR2 SQIVND (reference sequence). The CDR3 loop spans 14 amino acids. Trimming took 3 bases from V and 5 from J, leaving 14 bases between them.

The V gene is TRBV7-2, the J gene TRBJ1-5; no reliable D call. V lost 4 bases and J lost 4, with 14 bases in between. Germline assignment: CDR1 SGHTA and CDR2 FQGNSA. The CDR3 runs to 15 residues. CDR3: CASSSDGLGNQPQHF. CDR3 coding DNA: TGTGCCAGCAGCTCGGACGGACTAGGGAATCAGCCCCAGCATTTT.